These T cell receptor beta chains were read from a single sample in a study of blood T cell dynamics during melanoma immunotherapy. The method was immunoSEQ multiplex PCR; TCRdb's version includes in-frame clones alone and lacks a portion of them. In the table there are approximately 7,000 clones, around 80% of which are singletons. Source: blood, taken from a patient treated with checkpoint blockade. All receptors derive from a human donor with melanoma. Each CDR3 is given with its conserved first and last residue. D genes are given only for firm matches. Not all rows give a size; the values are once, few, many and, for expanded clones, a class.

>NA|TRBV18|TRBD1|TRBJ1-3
CASSGQNSGNTIYF
TGTGCCAGCTCGGGACAGAACTCTGGAAACACCATATATTTT
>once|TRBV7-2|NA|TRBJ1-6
CASSLDWSYNSPLHF
TGTGCCAGCAGCTTAGATTGGTCCTATAATTCACCCCTCCACTTT
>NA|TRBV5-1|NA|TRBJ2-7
CASSLAGTAAYEQYF
TGCGCCAGCAGCTTGGCCGGTACAGCTGCCTACGAGCAGTACTTC
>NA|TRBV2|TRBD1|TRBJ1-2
CASSEGQGAGYGYTF
TGTGCCAGCAGTGAAGGGCAGGGGGCAGGCTATGGCTACACCTTC
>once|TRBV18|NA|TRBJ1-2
CASSLTAGRQNYGYTF
TGTGCCAGCTCACTCACCGCAGGCAGGCAAAACTATGGCTACACCTTC
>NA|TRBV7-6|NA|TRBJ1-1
CASSIGQNTEAFF
TGTGCCAGCAGCATAGGACAGAACACTGAAGCTTTCTTT
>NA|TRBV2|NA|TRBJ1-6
CASSARVGNSPLHF
TGTGCCAGCAGTGCCCGGGTAGGCAATTCACCCCTCCACTTT
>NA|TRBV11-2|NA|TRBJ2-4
CASSSPGQENIQYF
TGTGCCAGCAGCTCCCCGGGGCAGGAAAACATTCAGTACTTC
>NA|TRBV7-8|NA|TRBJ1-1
CASSLGSGQNTEAFF
TGTGCCAGCAGCTTGGGAAGTGGCCAGAACACTGAAGCTTTCTTT
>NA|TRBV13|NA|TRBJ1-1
CASSSPGVNTEAFF
TGTGCCAGCAGCTCTCCGGGAGTGAACACTGAAGCTTTCTTT
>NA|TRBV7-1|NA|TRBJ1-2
CASSLLGDRHYGYTF
TGTGCCAGCAGCCTTCTGGGAGACAGGCACTATGGCTACACCTTC
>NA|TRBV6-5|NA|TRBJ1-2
CASRAREKGYGYTF
TGTGCCAGCAGAGCCAGGGAGAAGGGCTATGGCTACACCTTC
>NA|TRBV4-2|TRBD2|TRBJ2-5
CASSLTSGGAQETQYF
TGTGCCAGCAGCCTAACTAGCGGGGGGGCCCAAGAGACCCAGTACTTC
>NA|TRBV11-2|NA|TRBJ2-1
CASSLDPAGFNEQFF
TGTGCCAGCAGCTTAGATCCGGCAGGTTTCAATGAGCAGTTCTTC
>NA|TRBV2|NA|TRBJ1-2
CASSEDMLAIYTF
TGTGCCAGCAGTGAGGACATGCTGGCAATCTACACCTTC
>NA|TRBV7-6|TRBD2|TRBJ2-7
CASSLGGGDTYEQYF
TGTGCCAGCAGCTTAGGCGGGGGGGATACCTACGAGCAGTACTTC
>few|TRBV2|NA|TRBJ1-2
CASSESGLHTF
TGTGCCAGCAGTGAGTCCGGGCTTCACACCTTC
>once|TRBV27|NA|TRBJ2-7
CASSLIGTAKTYEQYF
TGTGCCAGCAGTTTAATCGGGACTGCCAAGACCTACGAGCAGTACTTC
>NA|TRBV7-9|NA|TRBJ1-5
CASSLHIWAQPQHF
TGTGCCAGCAGCCTACACATATGGGCTCAGCCCCAGCATTTT
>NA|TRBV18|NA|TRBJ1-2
CASSPPNKFTGGYTF
TGTGCCAGCTCACCACCGAACAAATTCACGGGTGGCTACACCTTC
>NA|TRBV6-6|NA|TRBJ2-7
CASSYSILGDYEQYF
TGTGCCAGCAGTTACTCGATTTTAGGGGACTACGAGCAGTACTTC
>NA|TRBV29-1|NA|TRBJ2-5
CSVAIPGLQETQYF
TGCAGCGTCGCGATACCGGGACTCCAAGAGACCCAGTACTTC
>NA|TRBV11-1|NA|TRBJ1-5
CASSLGQINQPQHF
TGTGCCAGCAGCTTAGGACAGATCAATCAGCCCCAGCATTTT
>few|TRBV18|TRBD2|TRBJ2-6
CASSSWGGARGANVLTF
TGTGCCAGCTCCTCTTGGGGGGGAGCGAGAGGGGCCAACGTCCTGACTTTC
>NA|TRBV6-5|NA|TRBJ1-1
CASRYNTEAFF
TGTGCCAGCAGGTACAACACTGAAGCTTTCTTT
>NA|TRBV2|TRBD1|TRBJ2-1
CASSADRGPYNEQFF
TGTGCCAGCAGCGCCGACAGGGGGCCCTACAATGAGCAGTTCTTC
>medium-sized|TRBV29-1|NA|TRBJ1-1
CSFHSQGGRTEAFF
TGCAGCTTCCATAGCCAGGGCGGTCGCACTGAAGCTTTCTTT